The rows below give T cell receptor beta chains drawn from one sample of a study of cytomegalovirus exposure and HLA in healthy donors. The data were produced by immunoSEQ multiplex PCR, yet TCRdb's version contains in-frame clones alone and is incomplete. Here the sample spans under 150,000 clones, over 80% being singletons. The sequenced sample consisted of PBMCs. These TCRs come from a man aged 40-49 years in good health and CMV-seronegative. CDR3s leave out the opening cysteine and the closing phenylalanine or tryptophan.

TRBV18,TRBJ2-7,ASSTTGYEQY
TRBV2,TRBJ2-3,ASSYRGKADTQY
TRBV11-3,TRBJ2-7,ASSPGLAGGPYYEQY
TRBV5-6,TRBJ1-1,ASRAGTEAF
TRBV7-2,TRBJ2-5,ASSRQRGEETQY
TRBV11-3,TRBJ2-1,ASSSRTEGLNEQF
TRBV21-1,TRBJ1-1,ASSKGGGAEAF
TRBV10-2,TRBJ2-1,ASSDQAGGKF
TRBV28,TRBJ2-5,ASSSQGARRNQETQY
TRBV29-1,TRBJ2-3,SVDRGQGLAGAPDTQY
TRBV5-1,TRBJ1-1,ASSLVPGDTEAF
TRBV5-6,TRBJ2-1,ASSLAWAHEQF
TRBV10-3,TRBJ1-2,AISDPGNLMEGYT
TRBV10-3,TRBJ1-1,AIHRGSTEAF
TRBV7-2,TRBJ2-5,ASSLQETQY
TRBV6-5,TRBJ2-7,ASSPQGGEQY
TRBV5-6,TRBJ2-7,ASSSRTSGNGYEQY
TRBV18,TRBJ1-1,ASSPGQGGYTEAF
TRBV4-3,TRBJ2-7,ASSQDGTSGSSYEQY
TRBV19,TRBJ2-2,ASSWDRDREVDTGELF
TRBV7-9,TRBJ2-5,ASSPDSFQETQY
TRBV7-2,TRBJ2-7,ASSNGPGSNEQY
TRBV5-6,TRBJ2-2,ASSLANGRGNTGELF
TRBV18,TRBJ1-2,ASSSTGDDYGYT
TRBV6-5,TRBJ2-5,ASSSQAPSETQY
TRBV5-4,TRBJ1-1,ASQPESQGSLAF
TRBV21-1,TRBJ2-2,ASSDRDRGDTGELF